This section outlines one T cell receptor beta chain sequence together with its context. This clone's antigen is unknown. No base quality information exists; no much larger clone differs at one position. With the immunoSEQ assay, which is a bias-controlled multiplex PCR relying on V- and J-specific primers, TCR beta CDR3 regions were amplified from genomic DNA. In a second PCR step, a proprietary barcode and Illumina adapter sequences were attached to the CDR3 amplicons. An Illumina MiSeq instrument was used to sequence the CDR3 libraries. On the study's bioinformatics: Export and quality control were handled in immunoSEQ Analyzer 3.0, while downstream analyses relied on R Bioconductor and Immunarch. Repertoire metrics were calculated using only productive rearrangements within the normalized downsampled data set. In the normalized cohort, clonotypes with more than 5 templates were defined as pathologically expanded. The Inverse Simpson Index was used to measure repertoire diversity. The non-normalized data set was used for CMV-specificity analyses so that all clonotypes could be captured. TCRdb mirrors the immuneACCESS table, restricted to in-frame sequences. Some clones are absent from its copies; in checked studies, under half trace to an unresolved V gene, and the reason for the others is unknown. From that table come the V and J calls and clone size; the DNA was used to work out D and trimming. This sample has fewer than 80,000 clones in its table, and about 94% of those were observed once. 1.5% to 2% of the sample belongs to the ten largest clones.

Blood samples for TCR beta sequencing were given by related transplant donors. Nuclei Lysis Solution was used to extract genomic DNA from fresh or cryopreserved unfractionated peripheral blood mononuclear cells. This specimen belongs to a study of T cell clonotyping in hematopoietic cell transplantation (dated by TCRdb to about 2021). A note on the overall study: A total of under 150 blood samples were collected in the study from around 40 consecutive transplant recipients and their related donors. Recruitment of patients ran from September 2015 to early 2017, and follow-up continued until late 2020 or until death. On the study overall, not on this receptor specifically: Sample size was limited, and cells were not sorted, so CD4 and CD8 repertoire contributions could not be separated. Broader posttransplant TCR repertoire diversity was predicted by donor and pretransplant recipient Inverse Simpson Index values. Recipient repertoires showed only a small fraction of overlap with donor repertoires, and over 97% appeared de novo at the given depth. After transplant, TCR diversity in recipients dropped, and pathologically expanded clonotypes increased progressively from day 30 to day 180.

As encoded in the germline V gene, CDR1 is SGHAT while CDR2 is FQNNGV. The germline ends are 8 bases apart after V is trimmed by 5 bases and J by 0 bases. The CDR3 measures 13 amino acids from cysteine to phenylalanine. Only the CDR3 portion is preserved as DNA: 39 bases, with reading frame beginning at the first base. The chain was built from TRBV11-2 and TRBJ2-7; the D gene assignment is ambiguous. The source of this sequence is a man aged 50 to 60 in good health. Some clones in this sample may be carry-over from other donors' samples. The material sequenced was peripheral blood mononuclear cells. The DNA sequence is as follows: TGTGCCAGCAGCGTAAGCAACTCCTACGAGCAGTACTTC. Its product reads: CASSVSNSYEQYF.